This is a list of T cell receptor beta chains from one sample in a study of T cell repertoires in cytomegalovirus infection. The antigens these receptors bind are not known. TCRdb re-analysed the reads in MiXCR, keeping a single row per CDR3 protein. The table shows approximately 590,000 distinct CDR3 sequences, with about 39% occurring only once. This material consisted of cultured PBMCs, taken from culture after CMV antigen stimulation. These receptors were obtained from a human donor in good health (CMV status not recorded). Some clones in this sample may be carry-over from other donors' samples. The CDR3 runs from the conserved cysteine through the conserved F or W. A D gene is named only where the DNA matches it firmly. Clone size is not always given. Where it is, it says once, few, many or a class for expanded clones.

NA,NA,TRBV28,TRBJ1-5,TGTGCCAGCAGTTTACAACACGGGACATTCAATCAGCCCCAGCATTTT,CASSLQHGTFNQPQHF
TRBD2,few,TRBV7-2,TRBJ2-7,TGTGCCAGCAGCACCGGACTAGGCGCTGGGCAGTACTTC,CASSTGLGAGQYF
NA,NA,TRBV5-4,TRBJ2-3,TGTGCCAGCAGCTTTGGGCGGGGCTACACAGATACGCAGTATTTT,CASSFGRGYTDTQYF
TRBD1,NA,TRBV11-2,TRBJ1-2,TGTGCCAGCAGCTTAATGGGGACAGGGGACGGCTACACCTTC,CASSLMGTGDGYTF
NA,NA,TRBV5-1,TRBJ2-1,TGCGCCAGCGATACAGGGAGCTCCTACAATGAGCAGTTCTTC,CASDTGSSYNEQFF
NA,NA,TRBV28,TRBJ2-7,TGTGCCAGCGCACTCGAGGGCTCCTACGAGCAGTACTTC,CASALEGSYEQYF
NA,few,TRBV7-8,TRBJ2-2,TGTGCCAGCAGCTTAACCCGGGGTAACACCGGGGAGCTGTTTTTT,CASSLTRGNTGELFF
NA,NA,TRBV25-1,TRBJ2-1,TGTGCCAGCAGTGACTGGGAGGATGAGCAGTTCTTC,CASSDWEDEQFF
TRBD2,NA,TRBV7-6,TRBJ2-7,TGTGCCAGCAGCCTCCGACAGCGGGGGGACTACGAGCAGTACTTC,CASSLRQRGDYEQYF
TRBD2,NA,TRBV12-3/TRBV12-4,TRBJ2-6,TGTGCCAGCAGTTTCAGCGGGAGGGCCAGGCACTCTGGGGCCAACGTCCTGACTTTC,CASSFSGRARHSGANVLTF
TRBD2,NA,TRBV19,TRBJ2-3,TGTGCCAGTAGCCTTAGGGGTACTAGCGGGGCCAGCACAGATACGCAGTATTTT,CASSLRGTSGASTDTQYF
TRBD1,NA,TRBV7-2,TRBJ2-4,TGTGCCAGCAGCTTAGTTGGACAGGCGAACATTCAGTACTTC,CASSLVGQANIQYF
NA,NA,TRBV4-3,TRBJ2-1,TGCGCCAGCAGCCAAGATTGGGGCGGACGCAGCGGTGAGCAGTTCTTC,CASSQDWGGRSGEQFF
TRBD1,many,TRBV7-9,TRBJ2-7,TGTGCCAGCAGCAGACAGGGAACCTCCTACGAGCAGTACTTC,CASSRQGTSYEQYF
NA,few,TRBV11-3,TRBJ2-1,TGTGCCAGCAGCCCACGCGGGGCAAACAATGAGCAGTTCTTC,CASSPRGANNEQFF
NA,NA,TRBV25-1,TRBJ1-3,TGTGCCAGCAGCCGAGAGAGCTCTGGAAACACCATATATTTT,CASSRESSGNTIYF
TRBD1,NA,TRBV25-1,TRBJ2-7,TGTGCCAGCAGTGTACCGGGACAGGGGGGGCAGTACTTC,CASSVPGQGGQYF
NA,NA,TRBV12-3/TRBV12-4,TRBJ2-7,TGTGCCAGCAGCTTTGGCGGGTGGCAAGGCGAGCAGTACTTC,CASSFGGWQGEQYF
NA,NA,TRBV20-1,TRBJ1-6,TGCAGTGCTAAGATAGACGGGACACCTTATAATTCACCCCTCCACTTT,CSAKIDGTPYNSPLHF
NA,NA,TRBV7-2,TRBJ2-5,TGTGCCAGCAGCTTGAGGGGATTACAAGAGACCCAGTACTTC,CASSLRGLQETQYF
NA,NA,TRBV15,TRBJ2-6,TGTGCCACCAGCCTGGCAGGGGCCAACGTCCTGACTTTC,CATSLAGANVLTF
NA,many,TRBV7-2,TRBJ1-2,TGTGCCAGCAGCTCGCGGCGGGACGGGGCACGAGGCTACACCTTC,CASSSRRDGARGYTF
NA,NA,TRBV7-2,TRBJ2-1,TGTGCCAGCAGCTTAGCTTTCGGGGCCTCCTACAATGAGCAGTTCTTC,CASSLAFGASYNEQFF
NA,NA,TRBV6-6,TRBJ2-5,TGTGCCAGCACTAATACAGCAGAGACCCAGTACTTC,CASTNTAETQYF
NA,few,TRBV7-9,TRBJ2-7,TGTGCCAGCAGCTTATGGGAATCCACCTACGAGCAGTACTTC,CASSLWESTYEQYF
NA,many,TRBV7-2,TRBJ2-1,TGTGCCAGCAGCTTAGGGTGGTCGGGGGTGGTCTACAATGAGCAGTTCTTC,CASSLGWSGVVYNEQFF
TRBD2,NA,TRBV11-2,TRBJ2-1,TGTGCCAGCAGTTTGGCTAGCGGATACAATGAGCAGTTCTTC,CASSLASGYNEQFF
TRBD2,NA,TRBV7-2,TRBJ2-3,TGTGCCAGCAGCTTAACTAGCGGGGAGACAGATACGCAGTATTTT,CASSLTSGETDTQYF
NA,few,TRBV6-5,TRBJ1-6,TGTGCTATCAGGAGGAGTTCTAATTCACCCCTCCACTTT,CAIRRSSNSPLHF
NA,few,TRBV7-2,TRBJ1-1,TGTGCCAGCAGCTCGACAGGTTTGAACACTGAAGCTTTCTTT,CASSSTGLNTEAFF
NA,NA,TRBV20-1,TRBJ2-1,TGCAGTGCCCCAGGGACTGAACGTGAGTTCTTC,CSAPGTEREFF
NA,NA,TRBV19,TRBJ2-7,NA,CASTSGRGSYEQYF
NA,NA,TRBV7-2,TRBJ2-5,TGTGCCAGCAGCTCCCTAATAGGGACCCAGTACTTC,CASSSLIGTQYF
NA,NA,TRBV7-2,TRBJ2-2,TGTGCCAGCAGCTTGCGGACCCAGGTCACCGGGGAGCTGTTTTTT,CASSLRTQVTGELFF
NA,NA,TRBV4-1,TRBJ1-6,TGCGCCAGCAGCCAAGATGTTGGAGATAGCTCCTATAATTCACCCCTCCACTTT,CASSQDVGDSSYNSPLHF
NA,NA,TRBV6-2/TRBV6-3,TRBJ2-7,TGTGCCAGCACCCGATTCGGGACTGTATTTACCTACGAGCAGTACTTC,CASTRFGTVFTYEQYF
NA,NA,TRBV18,TRBJ1-2,TGTGCCAGCTCACCACCCCAGGGGAGAAACTATGGCTACACCTTC,CASSPPQGRNYGYTF
TRBD1,once,TRBV20-1,TRBJ1-2,TGCAGTGCCAAAAAGACAGGGAGGATCAACTATGGCTACACCTTC,CSAKKTGRINYGYTF
TRBD2,few,TRBV5-1,TRBJ2-1,TGCGCCAGCAGCTTGGGTCCGGGACTAGCGGGAGAAGAGCAGTTCTTC,CASSLGPGLAGEEQFF
NA,NA,TRBV27,TRBJ2-7,TGTGCCAGCGGCGGGTCCGGGGCCCGAAACTCCTACGAGCAGTACTTC,CASGGSGARNSYEQYF
TRBD1,few,TRBV7-2,TRBJ1-1,TGTGCCAGCAGCTTAGTTCAGGGGGCGGGCACTGAAGCTTTCTTT,CASSLVQGAGTEAFF
TRBD2,once,TRBV20-1,TRBJ2-5,TGCAGTGCCTATCCGAACAGCGGGGGATACGGGGAGACCCAGTACTTC,CSAYPNSGGYGETQYF
NA,NA,TRBV19,TRBJ2-7,TGTGCCAGTAGTCCACCTACGGGGTTCTACGAGCAGTACTTC,CASSPPTGFYEQYF
NA,NA,TRBV6-2/TRBV6-3,TRBJ2-7,TGTGCCAGCAGCGGATGGGGCGAGCAGTACTTC,CASSGWGEQYF
TRBD2,NA,TRBV18,TRBJ2-3,TGTGCCAGCTCACCACCACGACCTTCAGCGGGAGAGAAGTATTTT,CASSPPRPSAGEKYF
NA,NA,TRBV30,TRBJ1-1,TGTGCCTGGAGCCTCGGACAGATTGTCCAAGCTTTCTTT,CAWSLGQIVQAFF
NA,NA,TRBV12-3/TRBV12-4,TRBJ1-4,TGTGCCAGCAGCCCGGGGACGGCCCAAGCAACTAATGAAAAACTGTTTTTT,CASSPGTAQATNEKLFF
NA,many,TRBV7-2,TRBJ2-5,TGTGCCAGCAGCCAGTCTGAGGGTGTTTGGCAAGAGACCCAGTACTTC,CASSQSEGVWQETQYF
NA,NA,TRBV20-1,TRBJ2-5,TGCAGTGCTAGAGATCCACTGTACCAAGAGACCCAGTACTTC,CSARDPLYQETQYF
TRBD1,NA,TRBV29-1,TRBJ1-2,TGCAGCGTTGGTCGCAGGGGGAATGGGTATGGCTACACCTTC,CSVGRRGNGYGYTF
NA,NA,TRBV7-2,TRBJ2-2,TGTGCCAGCAGCCCCCGGCGAAAGATATCACTGATCAGAGGTGCGAACACCGGGGAGCTGTTTTTT,CASSPRRKISLIRGANTGELFF
NA,NA,TRBV2,TRBJ1-6,TGTGCCAGCAATGCGGTCGAGGATTCACCCCTCCACTTT,CASNAVEDSPLHF
NA,NA,TRBV2,TRBJ1-1,TGTGCCAGCACTCAAAACGCAGGGAACACTGAAGCTTTCTTT,CASTQNAGNTEAFF
NA,NA,TRBV20-1,TRBJ1-4,TGCAGTGCTACGGGGGGGGGCAGTGAAAAACTGTTTTTT,CSATGGGSEKLFF
NA,NA,TRBV7-8,TRBJ2-7,TGTGCCAGCAGCCCGCGACAGTACTCCTACGAGCAGTACTTC,CASSPRQYSYEQYF
NA,many,TRBV7-8,TRBJ2-3,TGTGCTAGTGGTCGGGGCACAGATACGCAGTATTTT,CASGRGTDTQYF